This T cell receptor beta chain was captured by sequencing in a study of T-cell memory formation after mild COVID-19. The V gene's germline CDR1 is DFQATT and CDR2 SNEGSKA (reference sequence). The V gene lost 1 base and the J gene lost 0 bases, with 15 bases spanning the gap. The CDR3 consists of 16 residues. Constant-segment primers were used for 5'RACE, and the resulting TCR alpha and TCR beta cDNA libraries carried sample barcodes and UMIs. MiXCR, applied by TCRdb to the 5' RACE reads, yields one record per CDR3 protein. The sample has around 450,000 distinct CDR3 sequences; roughly 24% are singletons.

The receptor's source is an adult woman who had mild COVID-19 (a few samples of this study predate the infection). Cell type and time point are not known. The sequenced material came from PBMCs or a T cell subset sorted from them (not recorded which). The chain combines TRBV20-1 with TRBJ1-1, with D uncertain. The CDR3 protein is CSARGTRKDMNTEAFF. The CDR3 region has the DNA TGCAGTGCTAGAGGTACCAGGAAAGATATGAACACTGAAGCTTTCTTT.